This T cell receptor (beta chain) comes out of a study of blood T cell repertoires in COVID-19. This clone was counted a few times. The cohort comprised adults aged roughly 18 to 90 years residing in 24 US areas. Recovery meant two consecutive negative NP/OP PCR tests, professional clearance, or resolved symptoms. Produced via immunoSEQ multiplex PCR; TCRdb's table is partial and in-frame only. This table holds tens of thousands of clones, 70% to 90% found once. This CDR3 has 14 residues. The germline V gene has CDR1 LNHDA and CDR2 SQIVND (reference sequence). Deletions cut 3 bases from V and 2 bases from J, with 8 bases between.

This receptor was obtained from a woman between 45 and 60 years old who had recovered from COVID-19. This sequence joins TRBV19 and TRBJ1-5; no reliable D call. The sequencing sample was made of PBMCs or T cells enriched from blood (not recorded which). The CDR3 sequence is CASSISRGNQPQHF. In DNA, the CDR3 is TGTGCCAGTAGTATCTCGAGGGGCAATCAGCCCCAGCATTTT.